This is a list of T cell receptor beta chains from one sample in a study of T cell clonotyping in hematopoietic cell transplantation. The repertoire was sequenced with immunoSEQ multiplex PCR; TCRdb's copy has only in-frame clones and lacks some. The repertoire has 15,000 to 20,000 clones, about 80% of them found once; the top ten carry about 17%. Source: peripheral blood mononuclear cells, taken before stem cell transplant. All receptors derive from a man aged 60 to 69 with acute myeloid leukemia. Some clones in this sample may be carry-over from other donors' samples. Each CDR3 is given with its conserved first and last residue. Fields, in order: clone size, V gene, D gene, J gene, CDR3 protein, CDR3 DNA. The D gene is left open where the match is weak. Size is stated for part of the rows, as once, few or many counts, or as a class when the clone is expanded.

abundance: NA; v_gene: TRBV19; d_gene: TRBD2; j_gene: TRBJ2-1; CDR3aa: CASSMLGLPENEQFF; CDR3nt: TGTGCCAGTAGTATGTTGGGACTACCAGAGAATGAGCAGTTCTTC
abundance: NA; v_gene: TRBV5-1; d_gene: TRBD1; j_gene: TRBJ1-2; CDR3aa: CASSLGPGQGGNYGYTF; CDR3nt: TGCGCCAGCAGCTTGGGTCCGGGACAGGGGGGGAACTATGGCTACACCTTC
abundance: NA; v_gene: TRBV5-1; d_gene: NA; j_gene: TRBJ1-2; CDR3aa: CASSLFSDNYGYTF; CDR3nt: TGCGCCAGCAGCTTGTTTTCCGATAACTATGGCTACACCTTC
abundance: NA; v_gene: TRBV27; d_gene: NA; j_gene: TRBJ2-5; CDR3aa: CASSSTQETQYF; CDR3nt: TGTGCCAGCTCTTCTACTCAAGAGACCCAGTACTTC
abundance: few; v_gene: TRBV29-1; d_gene: TRBD1; j_gene: TRBJ2-7; CDR3aa: CAASGTAEEQYF; CDR3nt: TGCGCAGCGTCGGGGACAGCTGAAGAGCAGTACTTC
abundance: NA; v_gene: TRBV30; d_gene: NA; j_gene: TRBJ1-5; CDR3aa: CAWGSNQPQHF; CDR3nt: TGTGCCTGGGGGAGCAATCAGCCCCAGCATTTT
abundance: NA; v_gene: TRBV9; d_gene: NA; j_gene: TRBJ1-1; CDR3aa: CASSVAQGNTEAFF; CDR3nt: TGTGCCAGCAGCGTAGCTCAGGGGAACACTGAAGCTTTCTTT
abundance: NA; v_gene: TRBV6-5; d_gene: NA; j_gene: TRBJ2-5; CDR3aa: CASSRGTEETQYF; CDR3nt: TGTGCCAGCAGCAGGGGAACAGAAGAGACCCAGTACTTC
abundance: NA; v_gene: TRBV11-2; d_gene: TRBD1; j_gene: TRBJ2-7; CDR3aa: CASSTRGLTGEQYF; CDR3nt: TGTGCCAGCAGCACCAGGGGGCTAACGGGTGAGCAGTACTTC
abundance: NA; v_gene: TRBV5-6; d_gene: NA; j_gene: TRBJ1-2; CDR3aa: CASGRGTENYGYTF; CDR3nt: TGTGCCAGCGGACGCGGGACGGAGAACTATGGCTACACCTTC
abundance: NA; v_gene: TRBV9; d_gene: TRBD1; j_gene: TRBJ2-7; CDR3aa: CASSPKDRGVF; CDR3nt: TGTGCCAGCAGCCCTAAGGACAGGGGGGTTTTC
abundance: NA; v_gene: TRBV5-1; d_gene: NA; j_gene: TRBJ2-5; CDR3aa: CASSLSGIFGGTQYF; CDR3nt: TGCGCCAGCAGCTTGTCAGGAATATTCGGTGGGACCCAGTACTTC
abundance: few; v_gene: TRBV6-5; d_gene: TRBD1; j_gene: TRBJ2-7; CDR3aa: CASSYLSQGFYEQYF; CDR3nt: TGTGCCAGCAGTTACCTATCACAGGGGTTCTACGAGCAGTACTTC
abundance: NA; v_gene: TRBV7-2; d_gene: NA; j_gene: TRBJ2-7; CDR3aa: CASSLAFSGGAFAYEQYF; CDR3nt: TGTGCCAGCAGCTTAGCGTTTTCTGGCGGGGCCTTTGCCTACGAGCAGTACTTC
abundance: NA; v_gene: TRBV9; d_gene: TRBD1; j_gene: TRBJ1-5; CDR3aa: CASSATGGIEPQHF; CDR3nt: TGTGCCAGCAGCGCCACAGGGGGGATTGAGCCCCAGCATTTT
abundance: NA; v_gene: TRBV2; d_gene: TRBD1; j_gene: TRBJ2-7; CDR3aa: CASRRDSPPYEQYF; CDR3nt: TGTGCCAGCAGGAGGGACAGTCCCCCCTACGAGCAGTACTTC
abundance: NA; v_gene: TRBV7-2; d_gene: TRBD2; j_gene: TRBJ2-5; CDR3aa: CASSPRTSGVETQYF; CDR3nt: TGTGCCAGCAGCCCTCGGACTAGCGGGGTAGAGACCCAGTACTTC
abundance: NA; v_gene: TRBV10-1; d_gene: NA; j_gene: TRBJ2-3; CDR3aa: CASSPSGPPDTQYF; CDR3nt: TGCGCCAGCAGCCCATCGGGGCCGCCAGATACGCAGTATTTT
abundance: NA; v_gene: TRBV19; d_gene: NA; j_gene: TRBJ1-2; CDR3aa: CASSPYRGVEDYGYTF; CDR3nt: TGTGCCAGTAGTCCCTACCGCGGGGTAGAAGACTATGGCTACACCTTC
abundance: NA; v_gene: TRBV4-1; d_gene: NA; j_gene: TRBJ2-1; CDR3aa: CASSQLTAGNEQFF; CDR3nt: TGCGCCAGCAGCCAACTAACTGCGGGCAATGAGCAGTTCTTC
abundance: once; v_gene: TRBV5-1; d_gene: NA; j_gene: TRBJ2-3; CDR3aa: CASSLEADTQYF; CDR3nt: TGCGCCAGCAGCTTGGAGGCAGATACGCAGTATTTT
abundance: NA; v_gene: TRBV5-1; d_gene: NA; j_gene: TRBJ1-3; CDR3aa: CASSLAGTDGNTIYF; CDR3nt: TGCGCCAGCAGCTTGGCGGGGACGGACGGAAACACCATATATTTT
abundance: few; v_gene: TRBV19; d_gene: NA; j_gene: TRBJ1-1; CDR3aa: CASKGINISFF; CDR3nt: TGTGCCAGTAAAGGGATTAACATTTCTTTCTTT
abundance: NA; v_gene: TRBV19; d_gene: TRBD1; j_gene: TRBJ1-2; CDR3aa: CASSIGQGGGYTF; CDR3nt: TGTGCCAGTAGTATCGGACAGGGCGGCGGCTACACCTTC
abundance: few; v_gene: TRBV5-6; d_gene: NA; j_gene: TRBJ1-5; CDR3aa: CASSPNRELPQHF; CDR3nt: TGTGCCAGCAGCCCCAACAGGGAGCTGCCCCAGCATTTT
abundance: few; v_gene: TRBV6-5; d_gene: NA; j_gene: TRBJ1-1; CDR3aa: CASSYPNTEAFF; CDR3nt: TGTGCCAGCAGTTACCCCAACACTGAAGCTTTCTTT
abundance: NA; v_gene: TRBV6-6; d_gene: NA; j_gene: TRBJ2-7; CDR3aa: CASSYVGGDYEQYF; CDR3nt: TGTGCCAGCAGTTATGTCGGGGGTGACTACGAGCAGTACTTC
abundance: NA; v_gene: TRBV4-2; d_gene: TRBD2; j_gene: TRBJ2-1; CDR3aa: CASSQDSTSGGYEQFF; CDR3nt: TGTGCCAGCAGCCAAGATAGCACTAGCGGGGGCTATGAGCAGTTCTTC
abundance: NA; v_gene: TRBV6-5; d_gene: NA; j_gene: TRBJ2-6; CDR3aa: CACRTESSGANVLTF; CDR3nt: TGTGCCTGCAGGACCGAGAGCTCTGGGGCCAACGTCCTGACTTTC
abundance: NA; v_gene: TRBV6-1; d_gene: NA; j_gene: TRBJ1-3; CDR3aa: CASRTLTNSGNTIYF; CDR3nt: TGTGCCAGCAGGACACTTACTAACTCTGGAAACACCATATATTTT
abundance: NA; v_gene: TRBV7-9; d_gene: TRBD1; j_gene: TRBJ1-3; CDR3aa: CASSLAGQYSGNTIYF; CDR3nt: TGTGCCAGCAGCTTAGCGGGACAGTACTCTGGAAACACCATATATTTT
abundance: once; v_gene: TRBV19; d_gene: NA; j_gene: TRBJ1-5; CDR3aa: CASRRQVDPNQPQHF; CDR3nt: TGTGCCAGTAGGAGACAGGTGGACCCCAATCAGCCCCAGCATTTT
abundance: NA; v_gene: TRBV5-1; d_gene: TRBD1; j_gene: TRBJ2-5; CDR3aa: CASSLLTGWQETQYF; CDR3nt: TGCGCCAGCAGCTTGCTGACAGGGTGGCAAGAGACCCAGTACTTC
abundance: NA; v_gene: TRBV30; d_gene: NA; j_gene: TRBJ1-6; CDR3aa: CAWSASRGAGSPLHF; CDR3nt: TGTGCCTGGAGTGCTAGTCGGGGGGCTGGGTCACCCCTCCACTTT
abundance: NA; v_gene: TRBV9; d_gene: TRBD1; j_gene: TRBJ1-6; CDR3aa: CASSGGTGNSPLHF; CDR3nt: TGTGCCAGCAGCGGAGGGACAGGCAATTCACCCCTCCACTTT
abundance: NA; v_gene: TRBV7-9; d_gene: TRBD2; j_gene: TRBJ2-3; CDR3aa: CASRGGGGAADTQYF; CDR3nt: TGTGCCAGCAGGGGCGGCGGGGGGGCAGCAGATACGCAGTATTTT
abundance: NA; v_gene: TRBV14; d_gene: NA; j_gene: TRBJ1-2; CDR3aa: CASSLGGGSLSNYGYTF; CDR3nt: TGTGCCAGCAGCCTCGGAGGTGGCAGCTTATCTAACTATGGCTACACCTTC
abundance: NA; v_gene: TRBV30; d_gene: NA; j_gene: TRBJ1-6; CDR3aa: CAALTGNNSPLHF; CDR3nt: TGTGCCGCTCTGACAGGCAATAATTCACCCCTCCACTTT
abundance: few; v_gene: TRBV6-1; d_gene: NA; j_gene: TRBJ2-7; CDR3aa: CASRDREGGYEQYF; CDR3nt: TGTGCCAGCAGGGACAGAGAGGGCGGTTACGAGCAGTACTTC
abundance: NA; v_gene: TRBV11-1; d_gene: TRBD1; j_gene: TRBJ1-1; CDR3aa: CASSLESGGMNTEAFF; CDR3nt: TGTGCCAGCAGCTTAGAGTCAGGGGGGATGAACACTGAAGCTTTCTTT
abundance: NA; v_gene: TRBV5-8; d_gene: NA; j_gene: TRBJ2-5; CDR3aa: CASSPRGTQYF; CDR3nt: TGTGCCAGCAGCCCCCGGGGGACCCAGTACTTC
abundance: NA; v_gene: TRBV6-5; d_gene: TRBD1; j_gene: TRBJ1-1; CDR3aa: CASSYGTGVTEAFF; CDR3nt: TGTGCCAGCAGTTACGGGACAGGGGTTACTGAAGCTTTCTTT
abundance: NA; v_gene: TRBV5-8; d_gene: NA; j_gene: TRBJ2-7; CDR3aa: CASSRWQHRYEQYF; CDR3nt: TGTGCCAGCAGTCGTTGGCAACACCGCTACGAGCAGTACTTC
abundance: few; v_gene: TRBV19; d_gene: NA; j_gene: TRBJ2-5; CDR3aa: CASGPGRQETQYF; CDR3nt: TGTGCCAGTGGTCCCGGTAGGCAAGAGACCCAGTACTTC
abundance: once; v_gene: TRBV14; d_gene: TRBD1; j_gene: TRBJ2-1; CDR3aa: CASSHWGQGSYNEQFF; CDR3nt: TGTGCCAGCAGCCATTGGGGACAGGGCTCGTACAATGAGCAGTTCTTC
abundance: NA; v_gene: TRBV5-4; d_gene: NA; j_gene: TRBJ2-1; CDR3aa: CASSLTMADNEQFF; CDR3nt: TGTGCCAGCAGCTTAACAATGGCGGACAATGAGCAGTTCTTC
abundance: NA; v_gene: TRBV29-1; d_gene: NA; j_gene: TRBJ2-7; CDR3aa: CSVEDFGEQYF; CDR3nt: TGCAGCGTTGAAGATTTTGGGGAGCAGTACTTC
abundance: few; v_gene: TRBV6-5; d_gene: NA; j_gene: TRBJ1-6; CDR3aa: CASSPPGSPLHF; CDR3nt: TGTGCCAGCAGTCCACCGGGGTCACCCCTCCACTTT
abundance: NA; v_gene: TRBV29-1; d_gene: NA; j_gene: TRBJ1-2; CDR3aa: CSVGQGLGYTF; CDR3nt: TGCAGCGTTGGTCAGGGGTTGGGCTACACCTTC
abundance: NA; v_gene: TRBV28; d_gene: NA; j_gene: TRBJ2-1; CDR3aa: CASSLGPYNEQFF; CDR3nt: TGTGCCAGCAGTCTTGGTCCCTACAATGAGCAGTTCTTC
abundance: NA; v_gene: TRBV14; d_gene: NA; j_gene: TRBJ2-7; CDR3aa: CASSQVGGVFEQYF; CDR3nt: TGTGCCAGCAGCCAAGTAGGGGGAGTCTTCGAGCAGTACTTC
abundance: NA; v_gene: TRBV27; d_gene: NA; j_gene: TRBJ2-7; CDR3aa: CASSLVLGKYEQYF; CDR3nt: TGTGCCAGCAGTTTGGTACTAGGGAAGTACGAGCAGTACTTC
abundance: NA; v_gene: TRBV11-3; d_gene: NA; j_gene: TRBJ1-5; CDR3aa: CASMRGQGSNQPQHF; CDR3nt: TGTGCCAGCATGCGTGGGCAGGGAAGCAATCAGCCCCAGCATTTT
abundance: NA; v_gene: TRBV27; d_gene: TRBD1; j_gene: TRBJ2-7; CDR3aa: CASSLRTGGYEQYF; CDR3nt: TGTGCCAGCAGTTTAAGGACAGGGGGCTACGAGCAGTACTTC
abundance: NA; v_gene: TRBV11-3; d_gene: NA; j_gene: TRBJ1-1; CDR3aa: CASSLGYGANTEAFF; CDR3nt: TGTGCCAGCAGCTTAGGATACGGAGCGAACACTGAAGCTTTCTTT
abundance: NA; v_gene: TRBV25-1; d_gene: NA; j_gene: TRBJ2-2; CDR3aa: CASSRSGKVLNTGELFF; CDR3nt: TGTGCCAGCAGTAGGTCAGGGAAGGTTTTGAACACCGGGGAGCTGTTTTTT
abundance: NA; v_gene: TRBV30; d_gene: NA; j_gene: TRBJ1-2; CDR3aa: CAWDLNSGGYTF; CDR3nt: TGTGCCTGGGACTTGAACAGCGGAGGCTACACCTTC
abundance: NA; v_gene: TRBV11-2; d_gene: NA; j_gene: TRBJ2-7; CDR3aa: CASSLARPYEQYF; CDR3nt: TGTGCCAGCAGCTTAGCCCGGCCGTACGAGCAGTACTTC
abundance: NA; v_gene: TRBV11-2; d_gene: TRBD1; j_gene: TRBJ2-7; CDR3aa: CASSLNARGSEQYF; CDR3nt: TGTGCCAGCAGCTTAAACGCCAGGGGGTCCGAGCAGTACTTC
abundance: NA; v_gene: TRBV5-1; d_gene: TRBD2; j_gene: TRBJ2-7; CDR3aa: CASSPIAGEVVEQYF; CDR3nt: TGCGCCAGCAGCCCTATAGCGGGGGAGGTTGTCGAGCAGTACTTC